The 20 T cell receptor beta chains presented below share a single source sample, sequenced in a study of T-cell memory formation after mild COVID-19. TCRdb reprocessed the 5' RACE reads with MiXCR, giving one entry per CDR3 protein. The repertoire holds around 250,000 distinct CDR3 sequences, with roughly 10% as singletons. Sample: PBMCs or a T cell subset sorted from them (not recorded which). These receptors were obtained from a man aged 18 to 29 who had mild COVID-19 (a few samples of this study predate the infection). Cell type and time point are not known.

This clonotype was picked up a small number of times. The chain employs TRBV4-2 and TRBJ1-6, with 7 bases matching TRBD1. The germline V gene has CDR1 LGHNA and CDR2 YNFKEQ. Trimming cost V 0 bases and J 7 bases; bases outside gene matches: 9. The CDR3 is 17 residues long. CDR3 in DNA: TGTGCCAGCAGCCAAGACAGGCCGGGACAGAGAAATTCACCCCTCCACTTT. This codes for CASSQDRPGQRNSPLHF.

In this sample, this clonotype turned up many times. The gene calls are TRBV6-6 and TRBJ2-5, with D possibly matching TRBD2 (6 bases). CDR3 size: 14 residues. The ends were cut back, 6 bases at V and 2 bases at J, with 13 bases in the middle. The germline V gene has CDR1 MNHNY and CDR2 SVGAGI (reference sequence). Here the CDR3 DNA reads TGTGCCAGCAGCCCAGATGGGGGGCAAGAGACCCAGTACTTC. Its translation is CASSPDGGQETQYF.

V and J are TRBV7-9 and TRBJ1-2; possible D gene TRBD1, 6 bases. Per the germline V gene, CDR1 is SEHNR and CDR2 is FQNEAQ (reference sequence). Trimming removed 4 bases from V and 2 bases from J, with 17 bases in between. The CDR3 runs to 16 residues. The chain's CDR3 is CASSSFRTDPNYGYTF. CDR3 nucleotides: TGTGCCAGCAGCTCCTTTCGGACAGATCCGAACTATGGCTACACCTTC.

The chain links TRBV11-2 to TRBJ2-7, with 9 bases fitting TRBD2. The CDR3 runs 15 residues. J was trimmed by 6 bases and V by 4 bases; bases with no gene match: 10. CDR1 SGHAT and CDR2 FQNNGV come from the germline V gene. The CDR3, as DNA: TGTGCCAGCAGCTCCCTGCGGGGGGGGCCTTCCGAGCAGTACGTC. Translating it yields CASSSLRGGPSEQYV.

This clonotype was seen repeatedly, ten times or more. The J gene is TRBJ2-3, the V gene TRBV7-2; D unclear. The CDR3 totals 13 residues. Germline V CDR1 and CDR2: SGHTA, FQGNSA. V lost 1 base and J lost 6, with 8 bases in between. The CDR3 region has the DNA TGTGCCAGCAGCTTAGTAGCTTGGGATACGCAGTATTTT. Translation gives CASSLVAWDTQYF.

This clonotype was counted a few times. The rearrangement uses TRBV27 and TRBJ2-5; 8 nucleotides match TRBD1. CDR3 length equals 15 residues. Germline values: CDR1 MNHEY, CDR2 SMNVEV (reference sequence). V dropped 5 bases and J dropped 1; count of bases not matched to a gene: 6. The CDR3 is CASSQTTGGQETQYF. For the CDR3, the DNA is TGTGCCAGCAGTCAAACAACAGGGGGCCAAGAGACCCAGTACTTC.

This clonotype was recorded at least ten times. This rearrangement joins TRBV7-9 to TRBJ2-3, with 10 bases aligning to TRBD2. The CDR3 extends over 14 amino acids. V trimming: 5 bases; J trimming: 6 bases; junction bases outside the gene matches: 5. CDR1 SEHNR and CDR2 FQNEAQ come from the germline V gene (reference sequence). CDR3 sequence: CASSARTSGDTQYF. For the CDR3, the DNA is TGTGCCAGCAGCGCTCGGACTAGCGGCGATACGCAGTATTTT.

In this sample, this clonotype turned up a few times. The rearrangement uses TRBV7-2 and TRBJ2-7; weak D call: TRBD2 (6 bases). CDR3 length: 16 residues. V was trimmed by 0 bases and J by 3 bases, leaving 15 bases between them. The germline CDR1 and CDR2 sequences are SGHTA and FQGNSA. The CDR3 loop is CASSLARAGKVYEQYF. CDR3 nucleotides: TGTGCCAGCAGCTTAGCGCGGGCGGGGAAGGTCTACGAGCAGTACTTC.

The J gene is TRBJ2-2, the V gene TRBV12-3 or TRBV12-4, with D perhaps given as TRBD1 or TRBD2 (5 bases each). The CDR3 has 13 residues. The V end lost 4 bases, the J end lost 6 bases, and 9 bases lay between the germline ends. As DNA, the CDR3 is TGTGCCAGCAGTTGGTTGGGGGCCGGGGAGCTGTTTTTT. Encoded protein: CASSWLGAGELFF.

This clonotype was seen a few times. The J gene is TRBJ2-2, the V gene TRBV5-5; tentative D call: TRBD2 (5 bases). V was clipped by 1 base and J by 3 bases, with 13 bases between them. The germline gives CDR1 SGHKS, CDR2 YYEKEE (reference sequence). The CDR3 extends over 16 amino acids. The CDR3 spells CASSLSGILDTGELFF. The CDR3 bases are TGTGCCAGCAGCTTGTCCGGGATCCTGGACACCGGGGAGCTGTTTTTT.

This clonotype occurred a few times. The chain employs TRBV7-9 and TRBJ2-5; no firm D call. The CDR3 covers 11 residues. Looked up from germline, CDR1 is SEHNR and CDR2 is FQNEAQ (reference sequence). With 10 bases removed from V and 2 bases from J, the gap between germline ends came to 8 bases. The CDR3 region is CATQTQETQYF. Here the CDR3 DNA reads TGTGCCACCCAGACGCAAGAGACCCAGTACTTC.

In its sample, this clonotype was seen a few times. CDR3 DNA sequence: TGTGCCAGCAGCATCATTACTAGCGGGGGGGAGACCCAGTACTTC. Residues: CASSIITSGGETQYF. This sequence joins TRBV11-2 and TRBJ2-5, with 12 bases fitting TRBD2. CDR1 is SGHAT, CDR2 FQNNGV, per germline. The CDR3 length is 15 residues. V shed 5 bases, J shed 5 bases, and the junction held 6 bases outside the gene matches.

In this sample, this clonotype turned up a few times. V gene TRBV20-1 combines with J gene TRBJ2-2; the match to TRBD2 covers 9 bases. Germline CDR1 and CDR2: DFQATT and SNEGSKA (reference sequence). The J segment lost 1 base and the V segment lost 5 bases, leaving 2 bases of the junction unmatched. CDR3 length equals 14 residues. The DNA for the CDR3 is TGCAGTGCTTATAGCGGGGGGAACACCGGGGAGCTGTTTTTT. This translates into CSAYSGGNTGELFF.

This clonotype was seen more than once but under ten times. The chain uses TRBV20-1 and TRBJ2-5; D may be TRBD1 (6 bases). The V gene lost 5 bases and the J gene lost 4 bases, with 17 bases spanning the gap. CDR3 length: 14 amino acids. From germline, CDR1 is DFQATT and CDR2 SNEGSKA (reference sequence). The CDR3 nucleotides read TGCAGTGCTCCCCGAGCCAGAGGGGGAGAGACCCAGTACTTC. Translated, it gives CSAPRARGGETQYF.

The chain joins TRBV5-1 to TRBJ2-3; D possibly corresponds to TRBD1 (6 bases). Between the trimmed V and J ends, which lost 0 bases and 6 bases, there was a span of 14 bases. Germline CDR1 and CDR2: SGHRS and YFSETQ. The CDR3 runs to 15 residues. CDR3 loop: CASSLGRGSLDTQYF. CDR3 DNA sequence: TGCGCCAGCAGCTTGGGCAGGGGAAGTTTGGATACGCAGTATTTT.

This chain uses TRBV5-1 with TRBJ1-1, with 7 bases that match TRBD1. CDR3 length: 16 residues. Germline V CDR1 and CDR2: SGHRS, YFSETQ. J was trimmed by 5 bases and V by 0 bases; bases with no gene match: 10. CDR3 nucleotide sequence: TGCGCCAGCAGCTTGGCCGGGTCAGGGGGGACGACTGAAGCTTTCTTT. Protein product: CASSLAGSGGTTEAFF.

The chain has TRBV12-3 or TRBV12-4 and TRBJ2-7; D uncertain. Trimming removed 6 bases at V and 4 bases at J, with 7 bases between. CDR3 size: 11 residues. The DNA for the CDR3 is TGTGCCAGCAGCCCCCGTTACGAGCAGTACTTC. It encodes CASSPRYEQYF.

V and J are TRBV5-6 and TRBJ2-7; D possibly corresponds to TRBD1 (6 bases). This CDR3 comprises 12 residues. Germline values: CDR1 SGHDT, CDR2 YYEEEE. V was cut by 5 bases and J by 4 bases, with 10 bases left in between. The CDR3 DNA sequence: TGTGCCAGCAGAAAGACAGGATACGAGCAGTACTTC. Its protein is CASRKTGYEQYF.

This clonotype was seen a few times. The chain recombines TRBV11-2 with TRBJ2-7; the match to TRBD1 covers 7 bases. This CDR3 has 15 residues. Germline V gene data show CDR1 as SGHAT and CDR2 as FQNNGV. J lost 0 bases, V lost 5 bases, and 7 bases had no gene match. The CDR3 DNA follows: TGTGCCAGCAGCCAGGGACAGCTCCTCTCCTACGAGCAGTACTTC. As protein: CASSQGQLLSYEQYF.

This clonotype was recorded many times. The V call is TRBV6-1, the J call TRBJ2-7, with 7 bases aligning to TRBD2. Looked up from germline, CDR1 is MNHNS and CDR2 is SASEGT. CDR3 length: 12 residues. After removal of 2 bases from V and 7 bases from J, the junction contained 2 bases not matched to a gene. CDR3: CASSEWGGEQYV. The CDR3 DNA reads as TGTGCCAGCAGTGAATGGGGGGGGGAGCAGTACGTC.